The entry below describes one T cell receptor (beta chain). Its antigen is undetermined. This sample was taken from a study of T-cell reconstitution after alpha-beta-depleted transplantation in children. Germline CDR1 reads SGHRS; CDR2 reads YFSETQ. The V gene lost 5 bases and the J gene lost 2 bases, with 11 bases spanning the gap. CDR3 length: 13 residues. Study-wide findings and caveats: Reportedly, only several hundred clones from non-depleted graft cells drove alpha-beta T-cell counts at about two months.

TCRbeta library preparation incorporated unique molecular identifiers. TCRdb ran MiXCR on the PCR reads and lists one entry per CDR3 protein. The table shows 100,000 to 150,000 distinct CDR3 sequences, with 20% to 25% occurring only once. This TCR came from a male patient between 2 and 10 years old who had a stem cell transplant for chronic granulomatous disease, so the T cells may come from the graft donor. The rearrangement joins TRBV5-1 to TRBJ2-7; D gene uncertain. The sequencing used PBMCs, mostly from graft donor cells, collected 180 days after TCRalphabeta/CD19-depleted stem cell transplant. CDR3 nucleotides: TGCGCCAGCAGATTCCCTGGGACCTACGAGCAGTACTTC. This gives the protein CASRFPGTYEQYF.